These 18 T cell receptor beta chains share one sample of origin, sequenced in a study of regulatory T cells in long-lasting Graves disease. Time point indicated: newly diagnosed GD, antithyroid drugs for less than 3 months. PBMC RNA was the source of the TCR library. To make TCR beta libraries, researchers used iRepertoire HTBI primers and Arm-PCR of CDR3 regions. Each CDR3 protein gets one entry after TCRdb re-called the multiplex PCR reads with MiXCR. The table includes about 400,000 distinct CDR3 sequences, about 15% detected once. These sequences were also reported in another study, on T cells in Graves' hyperthyroidism and ophthalmopathy.

Sequenced material: peripheral blood mononuclear cells (PBMCs), taken at new diagnosis, from a patient treated with antithyroid drugs. The receptors shown here come from a woman in her 40s with Graves disease.

The chain recombines TRBV24-1 with TRBJ2-1; D remains unclear. Looked up from germline, CDR1 is KGHDR and CDR2 is SFDVKD. The CDR3 is 15 amino acids. V was clipped by 4 bases and J by 8 bases, with 17 bases between them. CDR3 loop: CATSDRQTHTDEQFF. The CDR3 coding sequence is TGTGCCACCAGTGACCGCCAGACCCATACGGATGAGCAGTTCTTC.

V is TRBV18 and J is TRBJ2-1; the match to TRBD2 covers 9 bases. V lost 0 bases, J lost 9 bases, and 6 bases stayed unmatched. The length of the CDR3 is 15 residues. Germline V gene lookup returns CDR1 KGHSH and CDR2 LQKENI. CDR3 amino acids: CASSPPSGRGGEQFF. The CDR3, as DNA: TGTGCCAGCTCACCACCTAGCGGGAGAGGTGGTGAGCAGTTCTTC.

This clonotype was seen repeatedly, ten times or more. The V gene is TRBV7-2, the J gene TRBJ2-1; TRBD2 matches 15 bases. The CDR3 spans 16 residues. Losses at the gene ends were 3 bases for V and 10 bases for J; bases not matched to a gene: 7. From germline, CDR1 is SGHTA and CDR2 FQGNSA. The CDR3 DNA is TGTGCCAGCAGCTTCAGGACTAGCGGGAGGGCCTCCGAGCAGTTCTTC. Translated: CASSFRTSGRASEQFF.

This rearrangement joins TRBV19 to TRBJ2-1; tentatively, D is TRBD2 (6 bases). This CDR3 is 16 amino acids long. CDR1 and CDR2 (germline): LNHDA, SQIVND (reference sequence). Trimming removed 2 bases at V and 4 bases at J, with 15 bases between. The CDR3: CASSIFRRENYNEQFF. In DNA, the CDR3 is TGTGCCAGTAGTATATTTAGGAGGGAGAATTACAATGAGCAGTTCTTC.

The V gene is TRBV20-1, the J gene TRBJ2-2; TRBD1 aligns across 8 bases. CDR1 is DFQATT, CDR2 SNEGSKA, per germline (reference sequence). The CDR3 loop spans 13 amino acids. Unmatched junction bases numbered 3, after V lost 6 bases and J lost 3 bases. The CDR3 loop is CSAGQGYTGELFF. The CDR3 DNA follows: TGCAGTGCCGGACAGGGATACACCGGGGAGCTGTTTTTT.

Concerning this clonotype itself: It may be a read error: a sequence one base away is much more abundant. This chain connects TRBV7-2 to TRBJ2-7, with 8 bases lining up with TRBD2. This CDR3 contains 16 residues. Germline V gene sequence: CDR1 SGHTA, CDR2 FQGNSA. As DNA, the CDR3 is TGTGCCAGCAGCCTAACAAGCGGGAGAGGTTCCTACGAGCGGTACTTC. As protein: CASSLTSGRGSYERYF.

This clonotype was observed a few times. The rearrangement links TRBV6-2 or TRBV6-3 to TRBJ2-7, with a weak D call TRBD1 (6 bases). Germline V lookup: CDR1 MNHEY, CDR2 SVGEGT. V was clipped by 0 bases and J by 1 base, with 13 bases between them. The CDR3 sequence is 16 residues long. The CDR3 is CASSYSGQLFSYEQYF. CDR3 in DNA: TGTGCCAGCAGTTACTCCGGACAGTTGTTTTCCTACGAGCAGTACTTC.

The chain recombines TRBV6-1 with TRBJ2-2, with 9 nucleotides matching TRBD1. Germline CDR1 MNHNS, CDR2 SASEGT. Trimming removed 3 bases from V and 5 bases from J; junction bases left unmatched: 4. The CDR3 has 15 amino acids. CDR3 region: CASSEDRGGTGELFF. In DNA form, the CDR3 reads TGTGCCAGCAGTGAGGACAGGGGTGGAACCGGGGAGCTGTTTTTT.

This clonotype has at least ten counts. The J gene is TRBJ2-1, the V gene TRBV10-1; 10 bases match TRBD2. Trimming at V came to 4 bases and at J to 5 bases, leaving 8 bases not matched to a gene. Germline V gives CDR1 WNHNN, CDR2 SYGVQD (reference sequence). The CDR3 runs to 16 residues. The CDR3, as DNA: TGCGCCAGCAGTGCCTCAGCGGGAGGGACCAACAATGAGCAGTTCTTC. This gives the protein CASSASAGGTNNEQFF.

This clonotype was seen repeatedly, ten times or more. The rearrangement uses TRBV14 and TRBJ1-4; D is perhaps TRBD1 (5 bases). Deletions cut 4 bases from V and 6 bases from J, with 12 bases between. This CDR3 spans 14 amino acids. CDR1 is SGHDN and CDR2 is FVKESK in the germline V gene. For the CDR3, the DNA is TGTGCCAGCAGCCGGAGGAGGGACGATGAAAAACTGTTTTTT. Encoded protein: CASSRRRDDEKLFF.

This clonotype was detected many times. J is TRBJ2-3 and V is TRBV20-1; TRBD2 matches at 8 bases. CDR1 and CDR2 from the germline V gene are DFQATT and SNEGSKA (reference sequence). Trimming cost V 7 bases and J 0 bases; bases outside gene matches: 3. This CDR3 is built from 13 residues. The CDR3 reads CSVKRGSTDTQYF. As DNA, the CDR3 is TGCAGTGTCAAGCGGGGGAGCACAGATACGCAGTATTTT.

The sample holds many counts of this clonotype. The gene calls are TRBV15 and TRBJ2-1, with 8 bases identical to TRBD1. Germline CDR1 and CDR2: LNHNV and YYDKDF (reference sequence). Trimming at V came to 0 bases and at J to 0 bases, leaving 10 bases not matched to a gene. The CDR3 is 19 amino acids. CDR3 amino acids: CATSRDPGTGKSSYNEQFF. DNA of the CDR3: TGTGCCACCAGCAGAGATCCCGGGACAGGAAAGAGCTCCTACAATGAGCAGTTCTTC.

This clonotype was seen at least ten times. This chain uses TRBV11-3 with TRBJ2-5, with 12 bases aligning to TRBD2. The CDR3 consists of 17 residues. V lost 1 base and J lost 4; bases outside the gene matches: 7. Looked up from germline, CDR1 is SGHNT and CDR2 is YENEEA. The CDR3 loop reads CASSLGLLAGGRETQYF. CDR3 coding DNA: TGTGCCAGCAGCTTAGGCTTACTAGCGGGAGGAAGAGAGACCCAGTACTTC.

About this clonotype itself: A read error may account for a junction end that differs from germline. This chain joins TRBV25-1 and TRBJ2-7, with D perhaps TRBD2 (5 bases). The CDR3 covers 14 residues. The germline gives CDR1 MGHDK, CDR2 SYGVNS. The CDR3 sequence is CASSESGRGYEQHF. In DNA, the CDR3 is TGTGCCAGCAGTGAAAGTGGGAGAGGCTATGAGCAGCACTTC.

The table lists this clonotype with a few counts. V gene TRBV9 combines with J gene TRBJ1-5; tentative D call: TRBD1 (6 bases). The CDR3 consists of 14 residues. Germline CDR1 is SGDLS and CDR2 is YYNGEE. V lost 3 bases, J lost 6 bases, and 13 bases lay in between. CDR3 DNA sequence: TGTGCCAGCAGCGGCGGGGGCGATGCTCAGCCCCAGCATTTT. Translated: CASSGGGDAQPQHF.

This sequence joins TRBV9 and TRBJ2-2; 8 bases are a match to TRBD1. This CDR3 comprises 15 residues. J was trimmed by 6 bases and V by 4 bases; bases with no gene match: 8. Germline V gene lookup returns CDR1 SGDLS and CDR2 YYNGEE. The CDR3 spells CASSKTGDGAGELFF. CDR3 nucleotides: TGTGCCAGCAGCAAGACAGGGGATGGAGCCGGGGAGCTGTTTTTT.

The chain combines TRBV10-2 with TRBJ2-3, with D possibly matching TRBD2 (6 bases). Trimming removed 7 bases from V and 2 bases from J, with 25 bases in between. Germline V CDR1 and CDR2: WSHSY, SAAADI. The CDR3 consists of 18 residues. CDR3: CASTAVPMGGEFTDTQYF. In DNA form, the CDR3 reads TGCGCCAGCACCGCCGTCCCGATGGGGGGAGAGTTCACAGATACGCAGTATTTT.

This clonotype came up many times. V gene TRBV6-1 combines with J gene TRBJ1-1; TRBD1 is a possible D gene (5 bases). This CDR3 is 16 amino acids long. V was cut by 8 bases and J by 0 bases, with 19 bases left in between. The V gene's germline CDR1 is MNHNS and CDR2 SASEGT. The CDR3: CASSLLTAPMNTEAFF. In nucleotides, the CDR3 is TGTGCCAGCTCCCTACTGACAGCACCAATGAACACTGAAGCTTTCTTT.